Listed below are T cell receptor beta chains from one sample, sequenced in a study of blood T cell repertoires in COVID-19. Some clones are missing from TCRdb's copy, which holds only in-frame ones; the method was immunoSEQ multiplex PCR. The sample lists fewer than 85,000 clones, approximately 90% occurring once. Sequences were obtained from peripheral blood. These receptors originate from a middle-aged man with active COVID-19. Each CDR3 is given with its conserved first and last residue. The D gene is left open where the match is weak. Only part of the rows carry a size: once, few, many, or a class if the clone is expanded.

j_call	d_call	clone_size	v_call	cdr3_nt	cdr3_aa
TRBJ2-2	TRBD1	-	TRBV12-5	TGTGCTAGTGGCTACGGACAGGGGGCCACCGGGGAGCTGTTTTTT	CASGYGQGATGELFF
TRBJ1-1	TRBD1	-	TRBV28	TGTGCCAGCAGTATAGGGGGCGGAAACACTGAAGCTTTCTTT	CASSIGGGNTEAFF
TRBJ1-5	-	-	TRBV12-2	TGTGCAAGTCGCCACGGGATCGATAGCAATCAGCCCCAGCATTTT	CASRHGIDSNQPQHF
TRBJ1-6	-	-	TRBV3-1/TRBV3-2	TGTGCCAGCAGCCAAAGACGGGAAAATTCACCCCTCCACTTT	CASSQRRENSPLHF
TRBJ2-5	-	-	TRBV28	TGTGCCAGCAGTCTATCACAGGGACGGGAGACCCAGTACTTC	CASSLSQGRETQYF
TRBJ2-7	TRBD1	-	TRBV7-8	TGTGCCAGCAAACCCGGGACAGTCTACGAGCAGTACTTC	CASKPGTVYEQYF
TRBJ2-7	-	-	TRBV5-5	TGTGCCAGCAGCCCAGATTGGGGGGCCTACGAGCAGTACTTC	CASSPDWGAYEQYF
TRBJ2-7	TRBD2	-	TRBV5-6	TGTGCCAGCAGCTGGGGACTAGCGGGAGCTGACGAGCAGTACTTC	CASSWGLAGADEQYF
TRBJ1-2	-	-	TRBV28	TGTGCCAGTTATATATCAGGCGATTTTTATGGCTACACCTTC	CASYISGDFYGYTF
TRBJ2-7	TRBD1	-	TRBV20-1	TGCAGTGCTAGTGGGACAGGGACTGCCTACGAGCAGTACTTC	CSASGTGTAYEQYF
TRBJ1-1	-	few	TRBV7-9	TGTGCCACAAACTCAGGGGACACTGAAGCTTTCTTT	CATNSGDTEAFF